The 2 T cell receptor beta chains listed next were all sequenced from one sample in a study of shared clonotypes between healthy human individuals. Naive CD8 cells, CD45RO-negative and positively selected for CCR7, excluded terminally differentiated effector memory CD45RA+ cells. Data came from immunoSEQ multiplex PCR; TCRdb stores just in-frame clones and leaves some out. The table lists about 600,000 clones, 95% of them singletons, with 0.085% to 0.11% in the top ten. The sequenced sample consisted of naive CD8+ T cells sorted from blood. Source of these receptors: a woman aged 25 to 39 in good health.

Worth noting for this clone: Within the sample, other DNA sequences also encode this same CDR3. This chain connects TRBV6-5 to TRBJ1-1; D not resolved. The germline V and J ends were trimmed by 2 bases and 1 base, with 5 bases remaining between them. The CDR3 covers 13 residues. Germline V gene sequence: CDR1 MNHEY, CDR2 SVGAGI. In nucleotides, the CDR3 is TGTGCCAGCAGTTACGGACCGAACACTGAAGCTTTCTTT. It specifies CASSYGPNTEAFF.

This clone was recorded once. The gene calls are TRBV10-1 and TRBJ1-1; 7 bases are shared with TRBD1. J was trimmed by 4 bases and V by 7 bases; bases with no gene match: 6. The CDR3 totals 13 residues. Germline loops: CDR1 WNHNN, CDR2 SYGVQD (reference sequence). This chain's CDR3 is CASTDGTATEAFF. CDR3 nucleotide sequence: TGCGCCAGCACCGACGGGACAGCCACTGAAGCTTTCTTT.